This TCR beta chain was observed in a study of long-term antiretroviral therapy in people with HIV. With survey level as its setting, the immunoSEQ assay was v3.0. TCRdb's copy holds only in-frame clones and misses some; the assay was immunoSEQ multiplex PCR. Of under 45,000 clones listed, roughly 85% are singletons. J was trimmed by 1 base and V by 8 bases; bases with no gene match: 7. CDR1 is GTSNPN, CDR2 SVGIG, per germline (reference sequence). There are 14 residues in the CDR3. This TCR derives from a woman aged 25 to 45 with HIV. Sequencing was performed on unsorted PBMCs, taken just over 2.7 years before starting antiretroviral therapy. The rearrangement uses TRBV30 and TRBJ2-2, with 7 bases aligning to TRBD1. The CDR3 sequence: CALYRDRNTGELFF. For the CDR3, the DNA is TGTGCCCTGTATAGGGACAGGAACACCGGGGAGCTGTTTTTT.